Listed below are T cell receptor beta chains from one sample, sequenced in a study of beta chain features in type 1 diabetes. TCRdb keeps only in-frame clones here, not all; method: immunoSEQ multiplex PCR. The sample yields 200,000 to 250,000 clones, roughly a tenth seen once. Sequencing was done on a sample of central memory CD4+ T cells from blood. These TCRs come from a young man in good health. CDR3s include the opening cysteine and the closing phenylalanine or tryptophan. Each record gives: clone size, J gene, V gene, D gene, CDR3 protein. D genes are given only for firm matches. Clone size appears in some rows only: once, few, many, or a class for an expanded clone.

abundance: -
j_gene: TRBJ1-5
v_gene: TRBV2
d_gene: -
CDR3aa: CASSGSGGANQPQHF

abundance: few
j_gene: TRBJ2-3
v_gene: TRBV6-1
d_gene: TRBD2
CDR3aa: CAIKEGAGAVDTQYF

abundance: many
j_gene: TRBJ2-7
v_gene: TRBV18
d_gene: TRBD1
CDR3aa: CASSPGQGSYEQYF

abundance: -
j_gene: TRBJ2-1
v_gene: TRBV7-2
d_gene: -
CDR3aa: CASSLDSNGYNEQFF

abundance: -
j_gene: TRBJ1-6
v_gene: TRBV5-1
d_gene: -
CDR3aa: CASSPTMGPLHF

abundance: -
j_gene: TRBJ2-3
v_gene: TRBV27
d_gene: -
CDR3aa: CASTPPGRADTQYF

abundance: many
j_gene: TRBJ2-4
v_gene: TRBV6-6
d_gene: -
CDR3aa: CASSYIPAGWRNIQYF

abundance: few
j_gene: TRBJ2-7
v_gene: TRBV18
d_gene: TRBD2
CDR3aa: CASSPLETSGHEQYF

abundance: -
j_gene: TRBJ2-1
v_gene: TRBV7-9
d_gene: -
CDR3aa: CASRELGPEQFF

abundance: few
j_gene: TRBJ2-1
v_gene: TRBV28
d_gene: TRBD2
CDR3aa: CASSFGLAGMFAQFF

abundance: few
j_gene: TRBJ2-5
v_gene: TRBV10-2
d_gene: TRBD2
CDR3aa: CASSVTSGRETQYF

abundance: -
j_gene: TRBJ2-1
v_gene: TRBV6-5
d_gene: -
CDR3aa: CAGMTTGYNEQFF

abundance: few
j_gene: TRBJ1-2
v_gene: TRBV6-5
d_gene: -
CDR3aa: CASSLGQSYGYTF

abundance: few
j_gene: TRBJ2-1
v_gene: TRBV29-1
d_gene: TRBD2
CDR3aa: CSGEDAGVYNEQFF

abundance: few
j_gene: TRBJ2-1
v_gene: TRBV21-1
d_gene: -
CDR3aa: CASSARDRGPYNEQFF

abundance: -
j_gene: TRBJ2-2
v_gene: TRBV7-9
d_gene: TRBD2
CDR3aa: CASSSTGRAGELFF

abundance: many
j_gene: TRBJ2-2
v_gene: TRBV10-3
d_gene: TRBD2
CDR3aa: CAISDPGLADNTGELFF

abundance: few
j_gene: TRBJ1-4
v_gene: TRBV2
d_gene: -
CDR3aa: CASGMTDPFF

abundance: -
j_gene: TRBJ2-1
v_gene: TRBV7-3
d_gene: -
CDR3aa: CASSLTHNEQFF

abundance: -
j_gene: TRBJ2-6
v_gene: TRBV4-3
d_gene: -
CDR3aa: CASSQEGTGGLLTF

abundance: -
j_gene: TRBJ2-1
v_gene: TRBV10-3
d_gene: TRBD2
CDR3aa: CAISESITTSTSGNNEQFF

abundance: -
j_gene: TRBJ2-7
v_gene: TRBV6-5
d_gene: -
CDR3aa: CASSVEGYEQYF

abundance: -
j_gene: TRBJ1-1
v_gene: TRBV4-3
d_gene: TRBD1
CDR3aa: CASSQDLSRQGARTEAFF

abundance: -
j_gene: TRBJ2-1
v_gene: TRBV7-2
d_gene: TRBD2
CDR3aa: CASSAGTSGRGAAEQFF

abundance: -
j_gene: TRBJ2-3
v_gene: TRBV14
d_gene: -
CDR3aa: CASSQVGRGTDTQYF

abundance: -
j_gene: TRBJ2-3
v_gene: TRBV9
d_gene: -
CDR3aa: CASSVGQFTDTQYF

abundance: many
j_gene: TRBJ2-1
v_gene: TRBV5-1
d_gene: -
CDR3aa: CASSPRQVTYNEQFF

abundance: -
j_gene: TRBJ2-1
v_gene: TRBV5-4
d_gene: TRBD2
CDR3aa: CASSQGSGDKQSHNEQFF

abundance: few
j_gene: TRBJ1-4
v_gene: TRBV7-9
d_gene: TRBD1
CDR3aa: CASSLGGQGNEKLFF

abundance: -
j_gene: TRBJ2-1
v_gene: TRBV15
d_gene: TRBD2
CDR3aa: CATSRPPQTSGRHNEQFF

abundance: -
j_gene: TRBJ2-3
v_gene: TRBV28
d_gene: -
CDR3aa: CASSLRVVYTDTQYF

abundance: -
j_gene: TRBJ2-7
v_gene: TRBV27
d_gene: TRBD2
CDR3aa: CASSSAQRGDYEQYF

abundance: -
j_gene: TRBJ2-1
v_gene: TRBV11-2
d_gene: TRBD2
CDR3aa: CASSLSGATYNEQFF

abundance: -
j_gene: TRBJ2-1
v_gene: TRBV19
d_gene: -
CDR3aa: CASSLRGRPGGHNEQFF

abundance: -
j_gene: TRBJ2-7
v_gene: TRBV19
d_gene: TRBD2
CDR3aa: CASSPTRGGSYEQYF

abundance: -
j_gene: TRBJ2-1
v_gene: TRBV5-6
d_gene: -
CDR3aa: CASSLPSGSSNEQFF